These 31 T cell receptor beta chains originate from one sample sequenced in a study of blood T cell repertoires in COVID-19. Only in-frame clones appear in the TCRdb table, and some are missing; sequencing was by immunoSEQ multiplex PCR. The data contain some 200,000 clones, 75% to 90% of them seen just once; the ten biggest clones take up around 6.3%. The specimen was peripheral blood. Every receptor here comes from a woman between 40 and 50 years old with acute or convalescent COVID-19.

The chain links TRBV2 to TRBJ1-2, with D possibly being TRBD1 (5 bases). Germline V gives CDR1 SNHLY, CDR2 FYNNEI. Trimming shortened V by 4 bases and J by 4 bases, and 10 bases separated the two germline ends. This CDR3 is 13 amino acids long. The CDR3 DNA is TGTGCCAGCAGTGGAATCAGGGTCTATGGCTACACCTTC. This sequence encodes CASSGIRVYGYTF.

This sequence joins TRBV7-6 and TRBJ2-1; 8 bases map to TRBD2. V was pared by 2 bases and J by 5 bases, with 5 bases of the junction left unmatched. The CDR3 is 15 residues long. In germline, CDR1 is SGHVS, CDR2 FNYEAQ. The CDR3 bases are TGTGCCAGCAGCTTAAGCGGGGGCCGAAACAATGAGCAGTTCTTC. Translation gives CASSLSGGRNNEQFF.

This chain joins TRBV28 and TRBJ2-1, with 8 positions matching TRBD2. The CDR3 sequence is 12 residues long. From germline, CDR1 is MDHEN and CDR2 SYDVKM. V was clipped by 6 bases and J by 8 bases; unmatched bases: 3. CDR3 bases: TGTGCCAGCAGCCTAGCGGGCTATGAGCAGTTCTTC. Its translation is CASSLAGYEQFF.

The CDR3, as DNA: TGTGCCAGCAGTTTAGCGGGACAGGGGTGGGAGCAGTACTTC. Translation gives CASSLAGQGWEQYF. The gene calls are TRBV28 and TRBJ2-7; TRBD1 matches 10 bases. V shed 2 bases, J shed 7 bases, and the junction held 5 bases outside the gene matches. CDR3 size: 14 residues. Germline CDR1 reads MDHEN; CDR2 reads SYDVKM.

This chain uses TRBV11-2 with TRBJ2-7, with D possibly matching TRBD2 (6 bases). Germline V gene data show CDR1 as SGHAT and CDR2 as FQNNGV. Trimming stripped 6 bases from V and 3 bases from J, with 6 bases between. The CDR3 extends over 11 amino acids. The CDR3 sequence is CASRGGYEQYF. As DNA, the CDR3 is TGTGCCAGCAGGGGGGGCTACGAGCAGTACTTC.

In this sample, this clone turned up once. The CDR3 DNA is TGTGCCACCAGCAGTCGGGACAGGGGTCGATATAGCAATCAGCCCCAGCATTTT. Translated: CATSSRDRGRYSNQPQHF. The rearrangement links TRBV15 to TRBJ1-5; 10 positions match TRBD1. V dropped 3 bases and J dropped 0; count of bases not matched to a gene: 8. In germline, CDR1 is LNHNV, CDR2 YYDKDF (reference sequence). CDR3 length: 18 amino acids. Supplemented by reference TRBV15 and TRBJ1-5, the full variable domain reads DAMVIQNPRYQVTQFGKPVTLSCSQTLNHNVMYWYQQKSSQAPKLLFHYYDKDFNNEADTPDNFQSRRPNTSFCFLDIRSPGLGDTAMYLCATSSRDRGRYSNQPQHFGDGTRLSIL.

The chain combines TRBV4-1 with TRBJ2-5, with TRBD2 matching over 10 bases. V lost 6 bases, J lost 5 bases, and 9 bases stayed unmatched. The V gene's germline CDR1 is MGHRA and CDR2 YSYEKL. The CDR3 spans 15 residues. The CDR3: CASRSLAGVDETQYF. In DNA form, the CDR3 reads TGCGCCAGCAGATCTCTAGCGGGAGTGGACGAGACCCAGTACTTC.

The chain recombines TRBV3-1 (or the pseudogene TRBV3-2) with TRBJ2-5, with a possible D match to TRBD1 (6 bases). The V gene's germline CDR1 is LGHDT and CDR2 YNNKEL (reference sequence). Trimming shortened V by 2 bases and J by 5 bases, and 24 bases separated the two germline ends. This CDR3 is 18 amino acids long. DNA of the CDR3: TGTGCCAGCAGCCAACTGCAGGGACCATGGACAGCATCTGAGACCCAGTACTTC. Its translation: CASSQLQGPWTASETQYF.

This chain's CDR3 is CASSLPQGYTEAFF. The CDR3 DNA follows: TGTGCCAGCAGTTTACCCCAGGGGTATACTGAAGCTTTCTTT. The rearrangement uses TRBV28 and TRBJ1-1; D is perhaps TRBD1 (6 bases). The CDR3 is 14 residues long. CDR1 is MDHEN, CDR2 SYDVKM, per germline. V was pared by 2 bases and J by 5 bases, with 12 bases between.

This chain uses TRBV5-6 with TRBJ2-2, with TRBD2 as a possible D gene (6 bases). CDR1 and CDR2 (germline): SGHDT, YYEEEE. The CDR3 sequence is 14 residues long. Between the trimmed V and J ends, which lost 3 bases and 3 bases, there was a span of 9 bases. The CDR3 DNA is TGTGCCAGCAGCTGGAGGGGATACACCGGGGAGCTGTTTTTT. Translation: CASSWRGYTGELFF. Full variable domain (rest looked up from reference TRBV5-6 and TRBJ2-2): DAGVTQSPTHLIKTRGQQVTLRCSPKSGHDTVSWYQQALGQGPQFIFQYYEEEERQRGNFPDRFSGHQFPNYSSELNVNALLLGDSALYLCASSWRGYTGELFFGEGSRLTVL.

This rearrangement joins TRBV28 to TRBJ1-5, with TRBD1 identical over 9 bases. The CDR3 consists of 18 residues. CDR1 MDHEN and CDR2 SYDVKM come from the germline V gene. J gave up 7 bases and V 6 bases, and 19 bases lay outside the gene matches. The chain's CDR3 is CASRSVVTGGTWGQPQHF. CDR3 nucleotides: TGTGCCAGCAGATCTGTCGTTACAGGGGGCACCTGGGGGCAGCCCCAGCATTTT.

The chain recombines TRBV11-2 with TRBJ1-4; 8 bases are shared with TRBD1. The CDR3 length is 14 residues. Germline CDR1 SGHAT, CDR2 FQNNGV. V lost 6 bases to trimming and J lost 7 bases; unmatched junction nucleotides: 7. The CDR3 DNA reads TGTGCCAGCAGTTGGACAGGGATGGCTGAAAAACTGTTTTTT. Protein sequence: CASSWTGMAEKLFF.

This chain joins TRBV30 and TRBJ1-2; D call uncertain. Trimming took 3 bases from V and 7 from J, leaving 6 bases between them. Per germline, CDR1 GTSNPN and CDR2 SVGIG (reference sequence). The CDR3 is 10 amino acids. The CDR3: CAWSGGGYTF. DNA for the CDR3: TGTGCCTGGAGCGGAGGTGGCTACACCTTC.

This chain links TRBV28 with TRBJ1-5; a weak D match, TRBD1 (6 bases). Germline lookup yields CDR1 MDHEN and CDR2 SYDVKM. Trimming removed 4 bases from V and 7 bases from J, with 14 bases in between. The CDR3 has 14 residues. CDR3 in DNA: TGTGCCAGCAGTTCCTCGACAGGAAGACAGCCCCAGCATTTT. This codes for CASSSSTGRQPQHF. The full variable domain, its missing parts supplied by reference TRBV28 and TRBJ1-5, is DVKVTQSSRYLVKRTGEKVFLECVQDMDHENMFWYRQDPGLGLRLIYFSYDVKMKEKGDIPEGYSVSREKKERFSLILESASTNQTSMYLCASSSSTGRQPQHFGDGTRLSIL.

The rearrangement links TRBV28 to TRBJ1-2, with TRBD1 matching 8 bases. Germline lookup yields CDR1 MDHEN and CDR2 SYDVKM. Trimming took 6 bases from V and 2 from J; bases not matched to a gene: 8. The CDR3 has 15 residues. DNA of the CDR3: TGTGCCAGCAGAGCTACCGGGACAGGAAACTATGGCTACACCTTC. This sequence encodes CASRATGTGNYGYTF.

This chain links TRBV4-2 with TRBJ2-3; the match to TRBD2 covers 7 bases. Trimming removed 5 bases from V and 0 bases from J; junction bases left unmatched: 5. The germline CDR1 and CDR2 sequences are LGHNA and YNFKEQ. The CDR3 totals 15 residues. The CDR3 nucleotides read TGTGCCAGCAGCGTCCGGGACTATAGCACAGATACGCAGTATTTT. It encodes CASSVRDYSTDTQYF.

This clone was seen only a few times. The chain employs TRBV3-1 (or the pseudogene TRBV3-2) and TRBJ2-3; 8 nucleotides agree with TRBD2. Germline CDR1 and CDR2: LGHDT and YNNKEL (reference sequence). V trimming: 2 bases; J trimming: 7 bases; junction bases outside the gene matches: 8. There are 15 residues in the CDR3. Here the CDR3 DNA reads TGTGCCAGCAGCCAAAACAGCGGGGGCGGGAATACGCAGTATTTT. Translated, it gives CASSQNSGGGNTQYF.

This chain joins TRBV14 and TRBJ1-5; a weak D match, TRBD1 (5 bases). The germline CDR1 and CDR2 sequences are SGHDN and FVKESK. Trimming pared 1 base from V and 7 bases from J, leaving 14 bases between. CDR3 length: 15 amino acids. DNA for the CDR3: TGTGCCAGCAGCCAAGGCCCAGGGCCGATGCAGCCCCAGCATTTT. Translating gives CASSQGPGPMQPQHF.

The rearrangement joins TRBV28 to TRBJ1-1; D is ambiguous. V lost 1 base and J lost 5, with 14 bases in between. The CDR3 covers 15 residues. Germline V gene data show CDR1 as MDHEN and CDR2 as SYDVKM. CDR3 region: CASSLSGGMVTEAFF. In nucleotides, the CDR3 is TGTGCCAGCAGTTTATCGGGAGGTATGGTTACTGAAGCTTTCTTT.

The V gene is TRBV9, the J gene TRBJ1-2, with D maybe TRBD1 (5 bases). This CDR3 region has 14 residues. Trimming pared 3 bases from V and 8 bases from J, leaving 17 bases between. Germline lookup yields CDR1 SGDLS and CDR2 YYNGEE. The CDR3 bases are TGTGCCAGCAGCGCCTATCAGGGCTCGAGCGGCTACACCTTC. It is translated as CASSAYQGSSGYTF.

CDR3 sequence: CASQGCNYGYTF. CDR3 sequence (DNA): TGTGCCAGCCAGGGGTGTAACTATGGCTACACCTTC. The genes are TRBV9 and TRBJ1-2; D perhaps matches TRBD1 (6 bases). Germline V gene data show CDR1 as SGDLS and CDR2 as YYNGEE. The CDR3 spans 12 residues. V was clipped by 7 bases and J by 1 base, with 8 bases between them.

The chain carries TRBV19 and TRBJ1-4; weak D call: TRBD1 (5 bases). V gave up 5 bases and J gave up 0 bases, with 22 bases separating them. The CDR3 covers 19 residues. In germline, CDR1 is LNHDA, CDR2 SQIVND (reference sequence). CDR3 amino acids: CASSGGLYTTRTTNEKLFF. CDR3 sequence (DNA): TGTGCCAGTAGTGGGGGGTTATATACAACGAGGACAACTAATGAAAAACTGTTTTTT. Based on the CDR3 plus reference TRBV19 and TRBJ1-4, the full variable domain is DGGITQSPKYLFRKEGQNVTLSCEQNLNHDAMYWYRQDPGQGLRLIYYSQIVNDFQKGDIAEGYSVSREKKESFPLTVTSAQKNPTAFYLCASSGGLYTTRTTNEKLFFGSGTQLSVL.

The chain links TRBV5-1 to TRBJ1-5; tentative D call: TRBD1 (5 bases). Germline CDR1 SGHRS, CDR2 YFSETQ. The length of the CDR3 is 14 residues. The V gene lost 4 bases and the J gene lost 0 bases, with 8 bases spanning the gap. The CDR3 nucleotides read TGCGCCAGCAGCGCCGACAGTAGCAATCAGCCCCAGCATTTT. Residues: CASSADSSNQPQHF.

The CDR3 DNA reads as TGTGCCAGCAGTTCGGCGGACAGGGAGGATGAAAAACTGTTTTTT. Residues: CASSSADREDEKLFF. V and J are TRBV28 and TRBJ1-4, with TRBD1 identical over 8 bases. The CDR3 loop spans 15 amino acids. Germline CDR1 is MDHEN and CDR2 is SYDVKM. The ends lost 4 bases at V and 6 bases at J; junction bases unmatched: 7.

The chain links TRBV7-9 to TRBJ2-7; D not certain. V lost 5 bases to trimming and J lost 3 bases, with 14 bases between them. The CDR3 extends over 14 amino acids. CDR1 is SEHNR and CDR2 is FQNEAQ in the germline V gene (reference sequence). The DNA of the CDR3 is TGTGCCAGCAGCCCCCCTGGAGACCTCTACGAGCAGTACTTC. Its translation: CASSPPGDLYEQYF.

The table lists this clone with a few counts. The rearrangement links TRBV15 to TRBJ2-7; tentatively, D is TRBD1 (5 bases). In germline, CDR1 is LNHNV, CDR2 YYDKDF (reference sequence). The V end was cut by 0 bases, the J end by 2 bases, with 11 bases between. The CDR3 extends over 15 amino acids. CDR3 coding DNA: TGTGCCACCAGCAGAGATGACAGTCCCACCTACGAGCAGTACTTC. Translating gives CATSRDDSPTYEQYF.

This chain links TRBV28 with TRBJ1-1; 7 positions agree with TRBD1. Germline V CDR1 and CDR2: MDHEN, SYDVKM. V lost 2 bases and J lost 1; bases outside the gene matches: 1. The CDR3 sequence is 14 residues long. The CDR3 spells CASSLGTANTEAFF. The CDR3 bases are TGTGCCAGCAGTTTAGGGACAGCGAACACTGAAGCTTTCTTT.

This chain joins TRBV5-1 and TRBJ1-2; 7 nucleotides align to TRBD1. The V and J ends lost 4 bases and 3 bases, in that order; junction bases with no gene match: 6. CDR1 and CDR2 from the germline V gene are SGHRS and YFSETQ. This CDR3 has 14 residues. CDR3 coding DNA: TGCGCCAGCAGCCAGGGGGACACCTACTATGGCTACACCTTC. The encoded protein is CASSQGDTYYGYTF.

This clone has only one observation. The rearrangement links TRBV18 to TRBJ2-5; 7 positions agree with TRBD2. Trimming took 3 bases from V and 5 from J; bases not matched to a gene: 6. The germline V gene encodes CDR1 KGHSH and CDR2 LQKENI. The CDR3 is 14 amino acids. CDR3 nucleotide sequence: TGTGCCAGCTCACCCCCCAACGGGGGGGAGACCCAGTACTTC. It yields the protein CASSPPNGGETQYF. Combining the CDR3 with reference TRBV18 and TRBJ2-5 gives the whole variable domain NAGVMQNPRHLVRRRGQEARLRCSPMKGHSHVYWYRQLPEEGLKFMVYLQKENIIDESGMPKERFSAEFPKEGPSILRIQQVVRGDSAAYFCASSPPNGGETQYFGPGTRLLVL.

This chain connects TRBV15 to TRBJ2-7; 12 bases map to TRBD2. Germline-derived CDR1 and CDR2 are LNHNV and YYDKDF (reference sequence). The CDR3 sequence is 18 residues long. V gave up 0 bases and J gave up 2 bases; unmatched junction bases: 8. The CDR3 reads CATSRDGGGLAGTYEQYF. Here the CDR3 DNA reads TGTGCCACCAGCAGAGATGGGGGAGGACTAGCGGGGACCTACGAGCAGTACTTC.

V and J are TRBV4-1 and TRBJ1-4; no clear D. This CDR3 is built from 13 residues. The germline V gene encodes CDR1 MGHRA and CDR2 YSYEKL. The ends were cut back, 4 bases at V and 7 bases at J, with 10 bases in the middle. In DNA form, the CDR3 reads TGCGCCAGCAGCCTTCCCACGGGTGAAAAACTGTTTTTT. Protein sequence: CASSLPTGEKLFF.